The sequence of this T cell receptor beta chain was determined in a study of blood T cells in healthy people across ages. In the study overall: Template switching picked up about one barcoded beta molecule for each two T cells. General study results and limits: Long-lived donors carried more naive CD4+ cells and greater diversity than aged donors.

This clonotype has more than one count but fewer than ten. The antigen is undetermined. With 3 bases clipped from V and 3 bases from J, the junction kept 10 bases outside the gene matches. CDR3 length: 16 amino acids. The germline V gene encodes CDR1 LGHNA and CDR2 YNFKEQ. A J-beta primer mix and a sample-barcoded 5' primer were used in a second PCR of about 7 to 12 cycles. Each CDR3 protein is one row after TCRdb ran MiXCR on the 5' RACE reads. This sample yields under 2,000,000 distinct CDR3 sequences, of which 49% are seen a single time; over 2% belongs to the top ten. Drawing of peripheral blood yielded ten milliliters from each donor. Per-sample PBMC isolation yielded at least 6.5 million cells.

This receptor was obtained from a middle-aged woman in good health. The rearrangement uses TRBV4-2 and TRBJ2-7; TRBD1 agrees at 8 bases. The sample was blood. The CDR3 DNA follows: TGTGCCAGCAGCCAGATCGGACAGGGCCTGGGCTACGAGCAGTACTTC. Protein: CASSQIGQGLGYEQYF.